This TCR beta chain was recorded in a study of cytomegalovirus exposure and HLA in healthy donors. Findings and caveats of the study: Several of the most significant clusters were apparently associated with common viral pathogens in a later analysis.

This clone showed up just a few times. The antigen remains undetermined. CDR1 is SGDLS, CDR2 YYNGEE, per germline. The V gene end was trimmed by 4 bases and the J gene end by 5 bases; junction bases not matched to a gene: 7. The CDR3 has 15 amino acids. Use of 60 Vbeta and 13 Jbeta primers characterized the PCR. Sequencing was performed with immunoSEQ multiplex PCR; in TCRdb, only in-frame clones are kept and a portion is missing. The sample records about 150,000 clones, approximately 60% being singletons. The sequenced sample consisted of PBMCs. The rearrangement links TRBV9 to TRBJ2-5; TRBD2 aligns across 11 bases. The clonotype was recovered from an older woman in good health and CMV-seropositive. The CDR3 is CASSPLAGGGETQYF. CDR3 nucleotide sequence: TGTGCCAGCAGCCCCCTAGCGGGAGGAGGTGAGACCCAGTACTTC.